Shown below are 9 T cell receptor beta chains from a single sample sequenced in a study of cytomegalovirus exposure and HLA in healthy donors. Clones were sequenced by immunoSEQ multiplex PCR, and TCRdb holds only the in-frame ones, with some missing. The top ten hold 0.7% to 0.9% of the sample, which has 100,000 or so clones, about 95% seen once. Sequences were obtained from PBMCs. The receptors here all came from a woman under 30 in good health and CMV-seronegative.

This sequence joins TRBV6-1 and TRBJ2-7, with TRBD2 matching 7 bases. The CDR3 covers 16 residues. The germline V gene encodes CDR1 MNHNS and CDR2 SASEGT. The trim removed 0 bases at V and 3 bases at J, leaving 8 bases unmatched. The CDR3 reads CASSEAYISSGYEQYF. The CDR3 bases are TGTGCCAGCAGTGAAGCGTACATCTCTAGCGGCTACGAGCAGTACTTC.

V usage is TRBV19 and J usage is TRBJ2-7; 8 bases agree with TRBD1. V was clipped by 3 bases and J by 7 bases; unmatched bases: 8. This CDR3 region has 14 residues. CDR1 and CDR2 (germline): LNHDA, SQIVND (reference sequence). In DNA, the CDR3 is TGTGCCAGTAGTATCGGCCAGGGGGCGGAAGAGCAGTACTTC. This encodes CASSIGQGAEEQYF.

The chain couples TRBV18 to TRBJ1-4, with 7 positions matching TRBD1. V was pared by 11 bases and J by 8 bases, with 11 bases of the junction left unmatched. The CDR3 has 13 residues. The germline gives CDR1 KGHSH, CDR2 LQKENI. CDR3 sequence (DNA): TGTGCCGGAAAGGGGGCAGAGAACGAAAAACTGTTTTTT. Its translation is CAGKGAENEKLFF.

The CDR3 bases are TGTGCCAGCACCTCACAGGGGTTACTTGGGACTAGCGGGTACAATGAGCAGTTCTTC. Translating gives CASTSQGLLGTSGYNEQFF. The V and J genes are TRBV5-6 and TRBJ2-1, with TRBD2 matching 12 bases. Germline trimming cut 6 bases from V and 4 bases from J; bases unmatched to any gene: 17. Germline CDR1 and CDR2: SGHDT and YYEEEE. The CDR3 covers 19 residues.

The J gene is TRBJ1-2, the V gene TRBV6-5; no definite D call. The CDR3 is made up of 12 amino acids. Germline CDR1 is MNHEY and CDR2 is SVGAGI. The germline V and J ends were trimmed by 2 bases and 8 bases, with 9 bases remaining between them. CDR3 sequence: CASSYGLGGYTF. In DNA, the CDR3 is TGTGCCAGCAGTTACGGGCTGGGCGGCTACACCTTC.

This clone was seen a few times. The junction departs from the called germline gene at one end, perhaps through a read error. The V gene is TRBV7-7, the J gene TRBJ2-5; no clear D gene. Germline V gene sequence: CDR1 SSHAT, CDR2 FNYEAQ (reference sequence). CDR3 length: 15 amino acids. CDR3 sequence (DNA): TGTGCTAGCAGTCCGTTAGCCCCTGTCCAAGAGACCCAGTACTTC. It specifies CASSPLAPVQETQYF.

In DNA, the CDR3 is TGTGCCAGCAGCTTAGACGGGCGGGAGTCTTTGTTTTCAGAGGGTACGCAGTATTTT. Amino acids: CASSLDGRESLFSEGTQYF. V usage is TRBV11-2 and J usage is TRBJ2-3; 7 nucleotides line up with TRBD2. CDR1 SGHAT and CDR2 FQNNGV come from the germline V gene. The CDR3 is 19 amino acids. V was pared by 0 bases and J by 8 bases, with 20 bases of the junction left unmatched.

A remark on this clone: Other DNA sequences in the sample encode the same CDR3. The chain combines TRBV5-4 with TRBJ2-2; D is unresolved. The V end was cut by 0 bases, the J end by 4 bases, with 7 bases between. The CDR3 consists of 14 residues. From germline, CDR1 is SGHNT and CDR2 YYREEE (reference sequence). CDR3 in amino acids: CASSLGGPTGELFF. The DNA for the CDR3 is TGTGCCAGCAGCTTGGGAGGTCCCACCGGGGAGCTGTTTTTT.

The chain joins TRBV7-6 to TRBJ2-7; D is perhaps TRBD1 (6 bases). The germline gives CDR1 SGHVS, CDR2 FNYEAQ. V lost 5 bases and J lost 3, with 14 bases in between. The CDR3 runs 14 residues. The CDR3 protein is CASSQRTDFYEQYF. The CDR3 coding sequence is TGTGCCAGCAGCCAGAGGACAGACTTCTACGAGCAGTACTTC.